Sequencing of this TCR beta chain was carried out in a study of blood T cells in healthy people across ages. On this clonotype: Its antigen is not known.

Study observations and caveats: Lack of knowledge of donor CMV status possibly confounded expanded clonotype changes. PBMCs were not sorted, which prevented a conclusive comparison of naive versus antigen-experienced cells.

Primers used in a second PCR of roughly 7 to 12 cycles were a sample-barcoded 5' primer and a J-beta primer mix. A template-switch adaptor containing 12 random nucleotides labeled each cDNA molecule. TCRdb ran MiXCR on the 5' RACE reads and lists one entry per CDR3 protein. This sample has about 1,800,000 distinct CDR3 sequences, with 28% found just once. Per sample, extraction of total RNA gave at least 5 micrograms in every case. The sequence was collected from a woman aged 30 to 39 in good health. Input material: blood.

The CDR3 sequence is CSVGARGGGGTQYF. The CDR3, as DNA: TGCAGTGTTGGTGCGCGGGGGGGCGGGGGGACCCAGTACTTC. V and J are TRBV20-1 and TRBJ2-5; 9 bases fit TRBD2. This CDR3 contains 14 residues. V gave up 7 bases and J gave up 7 bases; unmatched junction bases: 13. In germline, CDR1 is DFQATT, CDR2 SNEGSKA (reference sequence).